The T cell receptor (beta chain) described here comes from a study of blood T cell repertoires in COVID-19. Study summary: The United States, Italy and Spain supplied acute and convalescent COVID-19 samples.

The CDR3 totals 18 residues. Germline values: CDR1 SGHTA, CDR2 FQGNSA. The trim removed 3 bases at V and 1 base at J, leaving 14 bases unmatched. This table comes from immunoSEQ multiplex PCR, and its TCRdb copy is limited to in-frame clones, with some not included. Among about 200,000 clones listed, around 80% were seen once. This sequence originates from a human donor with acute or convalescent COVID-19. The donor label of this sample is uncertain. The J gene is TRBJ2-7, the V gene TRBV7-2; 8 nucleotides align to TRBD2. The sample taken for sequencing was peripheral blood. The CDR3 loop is CASSFSGAGSGRSYEQYF. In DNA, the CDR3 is TGTGCCAGCAGCTTTTCCGGGGCGGGCAGCGGGAGATCCTACGAGCAGTACTTC.